The 17 T cell receptor delta chains below were found in one sample sequenced in a study of γδ T cells in repeated Plasmodium falciparum infection. TCRdb redid the clone calls on the multiplex PCR reads with CATT. The table records approximately 90,000 delta-chain clones, roughly 0.9% of them present only once. Flow sorting of PBMC yielded separate Vgamma9/Vdelta2+ and Vdelta2-negative gammadelta T cell populations for bulk repertoire analysis. Sequences were obtained from gamma-delta T cells from blood. The receptor source for this set is a pool of human donors (malaria-infected and uninfected, not separated).

This clone turned up a few times. The amino acid sequence in TCRdb belongs to a much larger clone and departs from this DNA's translation at residue 3, likely a sequencing read error; the sequence shown is translated from the DNA. The chain is built from TRDV2 and TRDJ2; 7 bases line up with TRDD3. Matching the DNA to germline supplied the J gene, which TCRdb does not give. Looked up from germline, CDR1 is GEAIGNYY and CDR2 is EKD. The CDR3 has 19 residues. CDR3 in DNA: TGTGCCTATGACACCGTAGCGGTACTGGGGTCCCATTTGACAGCACAACTCTTCTTT. This gives the protein CAYDTVAVLGSHLTAQLFF.

The table lists this clone with many counts. The protein held in TCRdb is that of a much larger clone and does not match this DNA's translation at residue 5, likely because of a read error; the protein shown is translated from the DNA. V gene TRDV2 combines with J gene TRDJ1, with 9 positions matching TRDD3. Trimming took 3 bases from V and 0 from J; bases not matched to a gene: 13. CDR3 length: 18 amino acids. Germline V lookup: CDR1 GEAIGNYY, CDR2 EKD. The CDR3 reads CACDALQDWGNNTDKLIF. The CDR3 coding sequence is TGTGCCTGTGACGCCCTACAGGACTGGGGGAACAACACCGATAAACTCATCTTT.

This clone was seen a handful of times. The protein that TCRdb holds for this DNA derives from a much larger clone and differs from the translated DNA at residue 3, which likely indicates a read error; the protein shown here is translated from the DNA. V usage is TRDV2 and J usage is TRDJ1; a possible D gene is TRDD3 (7 bases). In germline, CDR1 is GEAIGNYY, CDR2 EKD. The CDR3 sequence is 24 residues long. DNA for the CDR3: TGTGCCCGTGACACCGGATTGGCGAGTCCTACTATAGCTGGGGGCCCTCGGAACACCGATAAACTCATCTTT. This gives the protein CARDTGLASPTIAGGPRNTDKLIF.

This clone was detected many times. The TCRdb protein, from a much larger clone, departs from this DNA's translation at residue 5, likely by read error; the protein shown derives from the DNA. The V gene is TRDV2, the J gene TRDJ1; 11 positions match TRDD3. The germline V gene has CDR1 GEAIGNYY and CDR2 EKD. This CDR3 region has 17 residues. Trimming cost V 3 bases and J 4 bases; bases outside gene matches: 12. Here the CDR3 reads CACDAGRSTGGYDKLIF. CDR3 DNA sequence: TGTGCCTGTGACGCCGGGAGGAGTACTGGGGGATACGATAAACTCATCTTT.

This clone was found a few times. It differs at one base from a far larger clone, so likely a read error. Different DNA sequences within this sample yield the same CDR3. The chain couples TRDV2 to TRDJ3; TRDD3 agrees at 10 bases. The J gene is absent in TCRdb and was assigned here via DNA matching to germline. This CDR3 comprises 21 residues. Germline V gene sequence: CDR1 GEAIGNYY, CDR2 EKD. CDR3 nucleotides: TGTGCCTGTGACACAGAGAAACCGGGGGATACGATCTCCTGGGACACCCGGCAGATGTTTTTC. This translates into CACDTEKPGDTISWDTRQMFF.

Regarding this clone: This DNA's translation and the protein TCRdb lists, from a much larger clone, do not match at residue 7, likely due to a read error; the protein shown is translated from the DNA. This CDR3 reads CACDSLPTRTLDTDKLIF. Here the CDR3 DNA reads TGTGCCTGTGACTCCTTACCCACACGGACACTTGACACCGATAAACTCATCTTT. The V gene is TRDV2, the J gene TRDJ1; no definite D call. The J gene, missing from TCRdb, was assigned here through DNA to germline matching. The CDR3 runs 18 residues. Germline values: CDR1 GEAIGNYY, CDR2 EKD. Trimming stripped 3 bases from V and 0 bases from J, with 22 bases between.

A word on this clone: TCRdb shows a much larger clone's protein in place of this DNA's translation, and the two differ at residue 7, likely through a read error; the protein shown is translated from the DNA. The chain is built from TRDV2 and TRDJ1; 10 positions agree with TRDD3. Germline lookup yields CDR1 GEAIGNYY and CDR2 EKD. The ends lost 0 bases at V and 0 bases at J; junction bases unmatched: 12. This CDR3 has 19 amino acids. Here the CDR3 reads CACDTLCHTGGWYTDKLIF. The CDR3 DNA is TGTGCCTGTGACACCTTGTGCCATACTGGGGGATGGTACACCGATAAACTCATCTTT.

Note on this clone: Translating this DNA gives a protein that differs at residue 7 from the TCRdb one, which belongs to a much larger clone; a read error is likely, and the protein shown is this translation. This chain joins TRDV2 and TRDJ1, with TRDD3 matching 10 bases. With 0 bases clipped from V and 1 base from J, the junction kept 13 bases outside the gene matches. The germline gives CDR1 GEAIGNYY, CDR2 EKD. CDR3 size: 19 residues. DNA for the CDR3: TGTGCCTGTGACACCGTCCTGGGGACTGGGGGATTCGCCACCGATAAACTCATCTTT. Translation gives CACDTVLGTGGFATDKLIF.

This clone came up a few times. The translation of this DNA and the TCRdb protein of a much larger clone differ at residue 13, probably owing to a read error; the protein shown here is translated from the DNA. The chain uses TRDV1 and TRDJ1, with D maybe TRDD2 (6 bases). Germline matching of the DNA provided the J gene here, since TCRdb leaves it blank. This CDR3 has 20 amino acids. V was trimmed by 0 bases and J by 4 bases, leaving 27 bases between them. Germline assignment: CDR1 TSWWSYY and CDR2 QGS. CDR3 sequence: CALGELKLVGLPLIVDKLIF. The CDR3 DNA reads as TGTGCTCTTGGGGAACTAAAACTGGTGGGCCTTCCCCTGATAGTCGATAAACTCATCTTT.

A note on this clone: Since a far larger clone is one base different, this is likely a read error. At the DNA level, this CDR3 is encoded by other sequences in the same sample as well. The J gene has no call, while the V gene is TRDV1; the DNA was not compared with TRDD3, the D call given in the table. Germline V lookup: CDR1 TSWWSYY, CDR2 QGS. This CDR3 comprises 20 residues. CDR3 bases: TGTGCTCTTGGGGAATCCTACGCCCCCTTCGGACTGCTGTACACCGATAAGCTCATCTTT. Translated: CALGESYAPFGLLYTDKLIF.

This clone was recorded a few times. This is likely an artifact of a read error, given a far larger clone one base away. The sample has other DNA sequences that encode this CDR3 too. The V call is TRDV1, the J call TRDJ1; TRDD3 matches at 11 bases. The J gene, not given by TCRdb, was assigned here from a germline match of the nucleotide sequence. Unmatched junction bases numbered 17, after V lost 0 bases and J lost 8 bases. CDR3 length: 19 amino acids. In germline, CDR1 is TSWWSYY, CDR2 QGS. CDR3 DNA sequence: TGTGCTCTTGGGGAACTGGGTTCTTGGGGGATACGAGACGGCGACAAACTCATCTTT. Translation: CALGELGSWGIRDGDKLIF.

This clone has just a few counts. This likely reflects a read error, since a far larger clone is one base away. The sample has other DNA sequences that encode this CDR3 too. A V gene of TRDV2 was called, but no J gene was assigned; the table's D call TRDD3 went unverified against the DNA. Per the germline V gene, CDR1 is GEAIGNYY and CDR2 is EKD. The CDR3 has 15 amino acids. The CDR3 here is CACDVLGDTGDKLIF. CDR3 in DNA: TGTGCCTGTGACGTACTGGGGGATACGGGCGATAAACTCATCTTC.

This clone was observed a few times. The protein given by TCRdb reflects a much larger clone and differs at residue 7 from this DNA's translation, likely from a read error; the protein shown is the DNA's translation. The chain joins TRDV2 to TRDJ1; no clear D gene. TCRdb offers no J gene call, so here the DNA was matched to germline to obtain one. Trimming removed 0 bases from V and 0 bases from J, with 13 bases in between. Germline CDR1 is GEAIGNYY and CDR2 is EKD. The CDR3 totals 16 residues. The CDR3 region is CACDTVEDAYTDKLIF. CDR3 sequence (DNA): TGTGCCTGTGACACCGTCGAAGACGCGTACACCGATAAACTCATCTTT.

As to this clone: This DNA's translation and the protein TCRdb lists, from a much larger clone, do not match at residue 6, likely due to a read error; the protein shown is translated from the DNA. The chain joins TRDV1 to TRDJ1; 12 positions match TRDD3. Here the J gene was assigned by germline matching of the DNA, as TCRdb has none. CDR1 TSWWSYY and CDR2 QGS come from the germline V gene. Trimming removed 5 bases from V and 0 bases from J; junction bases left unmatched: 40. CDR3 length equals 28 residues. Written as DNA, the CDR3 is TGTGCTCTTGGGACCCTCCTACGTCCTGGGGGATACGGAGCCGAGATATCTATGCCCCTAGCTTACACCGATAAACTCATCTTT. Translating gives CALGTLLRPGGYGAEISMPLAYTDKLIF.

This clone was seen ten or more times. This likely reflects a read error, since a far larger clone is one base away. In the same sample, other DNA sequences code for this CDR3. The chain recombines TRDV2 with TRDJ1, with 9 bases matching TRDD3. V shed 0 bases and J 0 bases; nucleotides not matched to a gene: 19. The CDR3 runs 21 residues. Germline loops: CDR1 GEAIGNYY, CDR2 EKD. In DNA, the CDR3 is TGTGCCTGTGACACCCTAAAATCGGGGGATACTGGCCTCATACACACCGATAAACTCATCTTT. Its protein product is CACDTLKSGDTGLIHTDKLIF.

The chain links TRDV1 to TRDJ2, with TRDD3 matching over 12 bases. Germline matching of the DNA provided the J gene here, since TCRdb leaves it blank. The CDR3 contains 20 residues. The J segment lost 8 bases and the V segment lost 0 bases, leaving 16 bases of the junction unmatched. The germline V gene encodes CDR1 TSWWSYY and CDR2 QGS. This CDR3 reads CALGELDLKLLGDTLAQLFF. Written as DNA, the CDR3 is TGTGCTCTTGGGGAACTAGACCTCAAACTACTGGGGGATACATTGGCACAACTCTTCTTT.

This clone appeared many times. A read error likely explains why the TCRdb protein, taken from a much larger clone, differs from this DNA's translation at residue 4; the protein shown is translated from the DNA. The gene calls are TRDV2 and TRDJ1; 7 nucleotides match TRDD3. The CDR3 covers 15 residues. Germline loops: CDR1 GEAIGNYY, CDR2 EKD. V lost 5 bases and J lost 3; bases outside the gene matches: 11. CDR3 sequence reads: CACGEMRDTPDKLIF. The CDR3 DNA sequence: TGTGCCTGTGGCGAAATGAGGGATACCCCCGATAAACTCATCTTT.